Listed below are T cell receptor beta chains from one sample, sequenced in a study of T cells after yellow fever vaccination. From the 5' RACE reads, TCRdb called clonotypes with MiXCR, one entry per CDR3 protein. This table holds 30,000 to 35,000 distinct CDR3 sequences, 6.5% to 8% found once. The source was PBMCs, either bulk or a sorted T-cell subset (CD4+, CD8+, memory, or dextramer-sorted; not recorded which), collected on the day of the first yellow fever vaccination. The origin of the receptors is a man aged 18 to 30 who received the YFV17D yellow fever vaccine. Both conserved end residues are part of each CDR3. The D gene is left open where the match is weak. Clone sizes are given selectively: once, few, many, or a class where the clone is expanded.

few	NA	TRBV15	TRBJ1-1	CATSRDVQGPEAFF	TGTGCCACCAGCAGAGATGTACAGGGCCCTGAAGCTTTCTTT
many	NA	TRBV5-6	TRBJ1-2	CASSPMQSNYGYTF	TGTGCCAGCAGCCCTATGCAGTCTAACTATGGCTACACCTTC
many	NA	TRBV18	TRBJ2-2	CASSPDTGELFF	TGTGCCAGCTCACCCGACACCGGGGAGCTGTTTTTT
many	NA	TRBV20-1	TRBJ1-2	CSAHSGVGSYGYTF	TGCAGTGCACACTCAGGGGTTGGGTCCTATGGCTACACCTTC
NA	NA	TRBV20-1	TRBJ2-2	CSARAGRAGTGELFF	TGCAGTGCTAGAGCCGGCAGGGCGGGCACCGGGGAGCTGTTTTTT
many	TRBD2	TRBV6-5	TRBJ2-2	CASSSSGAYFGELFF	TGTGCCAGCAGTTCGAGCGGGGCCTATTTCGGGGAGCTGTTTTTT
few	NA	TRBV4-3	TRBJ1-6	CASSQGTVNNSPLHF	TGCGCCAGCAGCCAAGGGACGGTAAATAATTCACCCCTCCACTTT
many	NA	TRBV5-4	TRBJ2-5	CASSFTSRPQETQYF	TGTGCCAGCAGCTTCACAAGCCGCCCCCAAGAGACCCAGTACTTC
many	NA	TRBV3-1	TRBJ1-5	CASSQDGNSNQPQHF	TGTGCCAGCAGCCAAGACGGGAATAGCAATCAGCCCCAGCATTTT
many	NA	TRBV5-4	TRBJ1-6	CASSLGGSPLNSPLHF	TGTGCCAGCAGCCTAGGAGGTAGCCCTTTAAATTCACCCCTCCACTTT
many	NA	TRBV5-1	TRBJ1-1	CASSLRQNTEAFF	TGCGCCAGCAGCCTCCGACAGAACACTGAAGCTTTCTTT
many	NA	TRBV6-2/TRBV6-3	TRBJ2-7	CASSRSSYEQYF	TGTGCCAGCAGTCGAAGCTCCTACGAGCAGTACTTC
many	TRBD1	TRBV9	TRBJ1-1	CASSPQTGGGTEAFF	TGTGCCAGCAGCCCCCAGACAGGGGGAGGCACTGAAGCTTTCTTT
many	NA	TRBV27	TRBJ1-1	CASRRLEGNTEAFF	TGTGCCAGCAGAAGGCTCGAGGGGAACACTGAAGCTTTCTTT
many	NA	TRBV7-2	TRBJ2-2	CASSLQSGGNTGELFF	TGTGCCAGCAGCTTACAGTCCGGGGGGAACACCGGGGAGCTGTTTTTT